These 29 T cell receptor beta chains originate from one sample sequenced in a study of blood T cell repertoires in COVID-19. Generated by immunoSEQ multiplex PCR, the TCRdb table keeps only in-frame clones and is missing some. The table records a few hundred thousand clones, 86% of them present only once. The sample taken for sequencing was peripheral blood. The receptors originated from a woman aged 45-65 years with acute or convalescent COVID-19.

This clone showed up just a few times. The gene calls are TRBV7-9 and TRBJ1-2; a possible D gene is TRBD1 (5 bases). Germline V gene data show CDR1 as SEHNR and CDR2 as FQNEAQ (reference sequence). V was shortened by 6 bases and J by 4 bases, with 9 bases between the two germline ends. The CDR3 totals 12 residues. DNA of the CDR3: TGTGCCAGCAGACAGGATCTCTATGGCTACACCTTC. As protein: CASRQDLYGYTF.

V gene TRBV29-1 combines with J gene TRBJ2-3; no clear D gene. This CDR3 region has 13 residues. Trimming took off 4 bases at V and 2 bases at J, with 10 bases between the two ends. Germline CDR1 reads SQVTM; CDR2 reads ANQGSEA. The CDR3: CSVAFAATDTQYF. CDR3 DNA: TGCAGCGTTGCTTTTGCGGCCACAGATACGCAGTATTTT.

This clone was counted once. The identical CDR3 is also encoded by other nucleotide sequences in the sample. This chain uses TRBV19 with TRBJ2-5; a possible D gene is TRBD1 (5 bases). The V end lost 5 bases, the J end lost 1 base, and 11 bases lay between the germline ends. Germline V gene sequence: CDR1 LNHDA, CDR2 SQIVND (reference sequence). This CDR3 has 14 residues. The CDR3 sequence is CASSSRDRQETQYF. The CDR3 DNA reads TGTGCCAGTAGTTCCAGGGATCGCCAAGAGACCCAGTACTTC.

V and J are TRBV2 and TRBJ2-3, with D possibly matching TRBD1 (6 bases). The CDR3 has 14 amino acids. V gave up 6 bases and J gave up 2 bases, with 12 bases separating them. Germline-derived CDR1 and CDR2 are SNHLY and FYNNEI. The CDR3 region is CASRKQGFTDTQYF. CDR3 sequence (DNA): TGTGCCAGCAGGAAACAGGGATTCACAGATACGCAGTATTTT.

Of note for this clone: At one end, the junction sequence differs from germline, possibly due to a read error. V is TRBV18 and J is TRBJ1-3, with 11 bases matching TRBD1. The CDR3 is made up of 13 amino acids. Germline CDR1 KGHSH, CDR2 LQKENI. CDR3 nucleotides: TGTGCCAGCTCACCCGGACAGGGGGCTCCCTTTCGTTTT. As protein: CASSPGQGAPFRF.

This sequence joins TRBV24-1 and TRBJ2-7; D perhaps matches TRBD1 (5 bases). In germline, CDR1 is KGHDR, CDR2 SFDVKD. Trimming took off 2 bases at V and 6 bases at J, with 10 bases between the two ends. The CDR3 loop spans 13 amino acids. The CDR3 coding sequence is TGTGCCACCAGTGATTGGCAGGGCGGCGAGCAGTACTTC. Amino acids: CATSDWQGGEQYF.

This clone showed up just a few times. The V and J genes are TRBV7-2 and TRBJ2-7; TRBD2 matches at 8 bases. Germline V CDR1 and CDR2: SGHTA, FQGNSA. The CDR3 is made up of 15 amino acids. V shed 4 bases and J 6 bases; nucleotides not matched to a gene: 11. Written as DNA, the CDR3 is TGTGCCAGCAGCTACCAGGGACTAGTGCCACGCGAGCAGTACTTC. Encoded protein: CASSYQGLVPREQYF.

In its sample, this clone was seen once. V usage is TRBV19 and J usage is TRBJ2-7; tentatively, D is TRBD2 (5 bases). V dropped 9 bases and J dropped 3 bases, with 12 bases sitting between them. The germline V gene encodes CDR1 LNHDA and CDR2 SQIVND (reference sequence). There are 12 residues in the CDR3. The CDR3: CASQEAGYEQYF. In nucleotides, the CDR3 is TGTGCCAGCCAGGAGGCGGGCTACGAGCAGTACTTC.

This clone was counted a few times. The chain is built from TRBV11-2 and TRBJ1-1; D uncertain. Between the trimmed V and J ends, which lost 4 bases and 1 base, there was a span of 10 bases. CDR3 size: 14 residues. CDR1 SGHAT and CDR2 FQNNGV come from the germline V gene. CDR3 nucleotide sequence: TGTGCCAGCAGCTCAATAACTGGGAACACTGAAGCTTTCTTT. Translating gives CASSSITGNTEAFF.

The J gene is TRBJ1-2, the V gene TRBV5-1, with no clear D. The ends were cut back, 6 bases at V and 3 bases at J, with 15 bases in the middle. CDR3 length: 14 residues. Germline loops: CDR1 SGHRS, CDR2 YFSETQ. CDR3 amino acids: CASTLNGLYYGYTF. The CDR3 nucleotides are TGCGCCAGCACCCTAAACGGACTATACTATGGCTACACCTTC.

The rearrangement joins TRBV11-2 to TRBJ1-3; D ambiguous. Germline lookup yields CDR1 SGHAT and CDR2 FQNNGV. The CDR3 has 14 amino acids. The V and J ends lost 5 bases and 0 bases respectively, with 8 bases between them. The CDR3 reads CASSPSGSGNTIYF. The CDR3 DNA reads TGTGCCAGCAGCCCCTCCGGCTCTGGAAACACCATATATTTT.

This chain links TRBV5-6 with TRBJ2-3, with 12 bases lining up with TRBD2. The CDR3 has 15 residues. The V and J ends lost 4 bases and 4 bases, in that order; junction bases with no gene match: 4. The germline CDR1 and CDR2 sequences are SGHDT and YYEEEE. CDR3 amino acids: CASSPGLAGSDTQYF. CDR3 nucleotide sequence: TGTGCCAGCAGCCCGGGACTAGCGGGCTCAGATACGCAGTATTTT.

V and J are TRBV4-2 and TRBJ2-7; 10 positions agree with TRBD2. The CDR3 is 18 amino acids. The germline V gene has CDR1 LGHNA and CDR2 YNFKEQ. Unmatched junction bases numbered 13, after V lost 2 bases and J lost 3 bases. The CDR3 nucleotides read TGTGCCAGCAGCCAAAGCCTAACCGGGACTAGCGTGAACTACGAGCAGTACTTC. Translated, it gives CASSQSLTGTSVNYEQYF.

The chain is built from TRBV3-1 (or the pseudogene TRBV3-2) and TRBJ2-1, with D tentatively TRBD1 (6 bases). Trimming shortened V by 3 bases and J by 0 bases, and 21 bases separated the two germline ends. The CDR3 spans 19 residues. The germline V gene has CDR1 LGHDT and CDR2 YNNKEL (reference sequence). CDR3 residues: CASSHTGPGPMSSYNEQFF. In DNA form, the CDR3 reads TGTGCCAGCAGCCATACAGGGCCCGGTCCGATGAGCTCCTACAATGAGCAGTTCTTC.

The chain has TRBV7-8 and TRBJ1-1; 7 bases align to TRBD1. The CDR3 is 16 residues long. Germline V gene sequence: CDR1 SGHVS, CDR2 FQNEAQ. V was clipped by 6 bases and J by 0 bases; unmatched bases: 10. In nucleotides, the CDR3 is TGTGCCAGCAGGCGGACGAGGGGACAGTTGAACACTGAAGCTTTCTTT. It specifies CASRRTRGQLNTEAFF.

The CDR3 region has the DNA TGCGCCAGCAGCTTGGCCAGACTAGCGGGAGGACCCTACGAGCAGTACTTC. It is translated as CASSLARLAGGPYEQYF. This chain uses TRBV5-1 with TRBJ2-7; 13 bases agree with TRBD2. After removal of 0 bases from V and 2 bases from J, the junction contained 5 bases not matched to a gene. Germline CDR1 SGHRS, CDR2 YFSETQ. This CDR3 has 17 residues.

The genes are TRBV6-5 and TRBJ2-1, with 9 nucleotides matching TRBD2. This CDR3 region has 15 residues. Looked up from germline, CDR1 is MNHEY and CDR2 is SVGAGI. With 2 bases clipped from V and 9 bases from J, the junction kept 8 bases outside the gene matches. CDR3 residues: CASSYAAGGGGEQFF. CDR3 DNA sequence: TGTGCCAGCAGTTACGCCGCGGGAGGGGGGGGTGAGCAGTTCTTC.

The chain employs TRBV18 and TRBJ2-7, with TRBD2 identical over 7 bases. Germline V lookup: CDR1 KGHSH, CDR2 LQKENI. There are 15 residues in the CDR3. V was pared by 2 bases and J by 3 bases, with 7 bases of the junction left unmatched. This chain's CDR3 is CASSPSGLGLYEQYF. The CDR3 DNA follows: TGTGCCAGCTCACCAAGTGGACTAGGTCTCTACGAGCAGTACTTC.

Note on this clone: This sample also contains other DNA sequences that code for the same CDR3. The V and J genes are TRBV15 and TRBJ1-4; D perhaps matches TRBD1 (6 bases). The germline V gene has CDR1 LNHNV and CDR2 YYDKDF (reference sequence). V lost 0 bases to trimming and J lost 6 bases, with 11 bases between them. This CDR3 contains 15 residues. The CDR3 bases are TGTGCCACCAGCAGAGACAGGGGTTGGGATGAAAAACTGTTTTTT. Protein: CATSRDRGWDEKLFF.

V usage is TRBV27 and J usage is TRBJ2-7, with a tentative D call TRBD2 (7 bases). V was cut by 2 bases and J by 3 bases, with 17 bases left in between. The CDR3 loop spans 16 amino acids. Germline CDR1 MNHEY, CDR2 SMNVEV (reference sequence). CDR3 nucleotide sequence: TGTGCCAGCAGTTTACCGCCTGGGGGCGGGAGCTACGAGCAGTACTTC. Amino acid sequence: CASSLPPGGGSYEQYF.

This clone was counted once. The V call is TRBV7-2, the J call TRBJ2-3; D perhaps matches TRBD2 (6 bases). The V and J ends lost 10 bases and 2 bases respectively, with 10 bases between them. The CDR3 has 12 residues. Germline CDR1 and CDR2: SGHTA and FQGNSA. CDR3 nucleotides: TGTGCCACCGCGGACTACACAGATACGCAGTATTTT. Amino acids: CATADYTDTQYF.

This chain joins TRBV7-3 and TRBJ2-7; possibly TRBD1 for D (6 bases). The CDR3 consists of 13 residues. V lost 0 bases and J 3 bases, leaving 6 bases between the germline ends. Germline V gene data show CDR1 as SGHTA and CDR2 as FQGTGA. CDR3 sequence (DNA): TGTGCCAGCAGCTTAACAGGGGGCTACGAGCAGTACTTC. It encodes CASSLTGGYEQYF.

This clone occurred a few times. This sample also contains other DNA sequences that code for the same CDR3. V usage is TRBV9 and J usage is TRBJ2-7; TRBD1 agrees at 8 bases. CDR3 length: 15 residues. Germline V gene data show CDR1 as SGDLS and CDR2 as YYNGEE. V dropped 0 bases and J dropped 3; count of bases not matched to a gene: 5. The CDR3 DNA sequence: TGTGCCAGCAGCGTAGGAAGGACAGGGCTCTACGAGCAGTACTTC. It specifies CASSVGRTGLYEQYF.

The J gene is TRBJ2-3, the V gene TRBV10-3; a weak D match, TRBD2 (7 bases). The CDR3 is made up of 16 amino acids. Germline lookup yields CDR1 ENHRY and CDR2 SYGVKD. V lost 7 bases, J lost 0 bases, and 17 bases lay in between. In nucleotides, the CDR3 is TGTGCCATCACCGTGGACGGGGGGCTTAGCACAGATACGCAGTATTTT. Translating gives CAITVDGGLSTDTQYF.

The chain has TRBV5-4 and TRBJ2-3, with TRBD2 identical over 9 bases. Trimming took 2 bases from V and 4 from J; bases not matched to a gene: 2. The CDR3 is 14 residues long. Germline CDR1 reads SGHNT; CDR2 reads YYREEE (reference sequence). In DNA, the CDR3 is TGTGCCAGCAGCTTTGCGGGAGGGGCAGATACGCAGTATTTT. Its translation: CASSFAGGADTQYF.

The rearrangement joins TRBV7-9 to TRBJ1-4, with TRBD1 identical over 8 bases. Per the germline V gene, CDR1 is SEHNR and CDR2 is FQNEAQ (reference sequence). V trimming: 3 bases; J trimming: 7 bases; junction bases outside the gene matches: 13. CDR3 size: 17 residues. The DNA of the CDR3 is TGTGCCAGCAGCTTCCTCCAGGGGGCGGTTCCGGTTGAAAAACTGTTTTTT. It codes for CASSFLQGAVPVEKLFF.

This clone was detected only a few times. The chain carries TRBV2 and TRBJ2-5; 11 bases map to TRBD2. In germline, CDR1 is SNHLY, CDR2 FYNNEI. After removal of 6 bases from V and 2 bases from J, the junction contained 5 bases not matched to a gene. The CDR3 is made up of 15 amino acids. The CDR3 DNA is TGTGCCAGCAGAGGACTAGCGGGCAGACAAGAGACCCAGTACTTC. Encoded protein: CASRGLAGRQETQYF.

This clone has only one observation. A read error may account for a junction end that differs from germline. The chain employs TRBV27 and TRBJ1-2; D is perhaps TRBD1 (5 bases). The CDR3 has 14 residues. CDR1 and CDR2 from the germline V gene are MNHEY and SMNVEV (reference sequence). CDR3 DNA sequence: TGTGCCAGCAGTTTATTCATATCCTCCCACAGGATCACTTTC. Protein sequence: CASSLFISSHRITF.

The CDR3 bases are TGTGCCAGCAGCCCACTAGTCTCCTACAATGAGCAGTTCTTC. Protein product: CASSPLVSYNEQFF. The chain uses TRBV7-3 and TRBJ2-1; D may be TRBD2 (5 bases). The CDR3 is 14 residues long. V lost 5 bases and J lost 0, with 8 bases in between. Germline CDR1 is SGHTA and CDR2 is FQGTGA.